This TCR beta chain derives from a study of T cells after yellow fever vaccination. Comment on this clonotype: As yet, its antigen is unknown.

From the 5' RACE reads, TCRdb called clonotypes with MiXCR, one entry per CDR3 protein. The data show almost 600,000 distinct CDR3 sequences, with approximately 15% seen just once and over 11% held by the top ten. Losses at the gene ends were 1 base for V and 5 bases for J; bases not matched to a gene: 11. This CDR3 comprises 17 residues. In germline, CDR1 is SEHNR, CDR2 FQNEAQ (reference sequence). Study observations and caveats: A small proportion of clonotypes was detected in both the CD4 and CD8 compartments.

The sequences come from PBMCs, collected on the day of the yellow fever booster vaccination. The J gene is TRBJ2-7, the V gene TRBV7-9, with 10 bases aligning to TRBD2. The clonotype originates from a man aged 25 to 40 who received the YFV17D yellow fever vaccine. In nucleotides, the CDR3 is TGTGCCAGCAGCTTAGGCGGGCTAGCGGGAGTATCCCACGAGCAGTACTTC. Translated, it gives CASSLGGLAGVSHEQYF.